This T cell receptor (beta chain) was recovered during a study of T cells of healthy individuals. TCRdb called the 5' RACE reads again in MiXCR, with one record for every CDR3 protein. The sample includes roughly 76,000 distinct CDR3 sequences, roughly 5.1% of them seen just once. This clonotype has ten or more counts. The clonotype was recovered from a female donor in good health.

CDR3 residues: CASRLGLAATGELFF. In nucleotides, the CDR3 is TGTGCCAGCAGGCTCGGACTAGCGGCCACCGGGGAGCTGTTTTTT. The rearrangement joins TRBV6-5 to TRBJ2-2, with TRBD2 matching over 10 bases. This CDR3 is 15 amino acids long. J was trimmed by 4 bases and V by 6 bases; bases with no gene match: 5. CDR1 is MNHEY, CDR2 SVGAGI, per germline.